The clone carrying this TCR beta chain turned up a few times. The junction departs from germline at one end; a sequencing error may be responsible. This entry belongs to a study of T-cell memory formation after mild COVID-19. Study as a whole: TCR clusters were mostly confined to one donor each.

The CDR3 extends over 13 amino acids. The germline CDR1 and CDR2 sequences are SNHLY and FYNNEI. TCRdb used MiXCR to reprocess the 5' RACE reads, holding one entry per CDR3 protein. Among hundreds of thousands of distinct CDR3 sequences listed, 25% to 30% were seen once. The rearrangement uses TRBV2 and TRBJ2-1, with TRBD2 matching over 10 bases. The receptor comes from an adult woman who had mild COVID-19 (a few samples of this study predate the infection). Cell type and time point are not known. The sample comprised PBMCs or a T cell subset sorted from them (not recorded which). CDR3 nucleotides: TGTGCCAGCAGTGCGGGACTAGCGAGAATAGGTGTCTTC. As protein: CASSAGLARIGVF.